Here is one T cell receptor (beta chain) with its context. The record originates from a study of blood T cell repertoires in COVID-19. This CDR3 is 17 amino acids long. V was pared by 2 bases and J by 7 bases, with 9 bases of the junction left unmatched. CDR1 and CDR2 from the germline V gene are MNHEY and SMNVEV (reference sequence). TCRdb's table, derived via immunoSEQ multiplex PCR, lists solely in-frame clones and lacks some. Here the sample spans approximately 330,000 clones, about nine tenths being singletons. The V call is TRBV27, the J call TRBJ1-6; 9 bases line up with TRBD1. The receptor was derived from a man younger than 40 with COVID-19, enrolled during active disease. Sequencing input: peripheral blood. In DNA form, the CDR3 reads TGTGCCAGCAGTTTAACTGGACAGGGGATCAGGAATTCACCCCTCCACTTT. Translating gives CASSLTGQGIRNSPLHF.